This paragraph covers one T cell receptor (beta chain) sequence. No antigen is known for it. No clone much larger than this one lies a single base away; base qualities are absent. The treatment or condition label of this sample denotes: live attenuated yellow fever vaccine strain. At each blood-draw timepoint, two biological replicates of bulk PBMCs were obtained. A standard Ficoll-Paque protocol was used to isolate PBMCs from peripheral blood. RNA was extracted with TriZol from bulk PBMCs, CD4 and CD8 fractions, and dextramer-positive and dextramer-negative fractions. Synthesis of TCR cDNA relied on 5'RACE template switching, a step that introduced a universal primer site along with unique molecular identifiers. Priming for cDNA synthesis came from both the TCR alpha and TCR beta constant segments. Libraries were amplified in two PCR steps, with sample barcodes and sequencing adapters added in the second step. Sequencing of libraries was performed on Illumina HiSeq 2500 (2x100 bp) or NovaSeq (2x150 bp). The published analysis was carried out like this. Demultiplexing of reads and collapsing into UMI consensus sequences were performed with MIGEC, and V(D)J alignment was carried out with MiXCR. Clonotypes responding to the vaccine were identified with edgeR on replicate PBMC samples, with the criteria of FDR below 0.01 and a log2 fold change above 5 up to day 15. CD4 or CD8 identity was assigned to each bulk clonotype according to whether the clonotype was present at higher abundance in the sequenced CD4 repertoire or the sequenced CD8 repertoire. The public reads were reanalyzed by TCRdb: fastp trimming at Q25, MiXCR alignment, in-frame beta chains only. Each entry is one CDR3 protein sequence, shown with its most common DNA and genes. TCRdb, not the authors, supplied the V and J calls. This sample has 400,000 to 650,000 distinct CDR3 sequences in its table, and less than 25% of those were observed once. Jointly, the top ten make up 15% to 20% of the sample.

This entry belongs to a study of T cells after yellow fever vaccination (dated by TCRdb to between 2019 and 2020). Context from the whole study: The SMART-Seq v4 Ultra Low Input RNA kit was used to prepare libraries from fractions with low cell numbers. To follow T-cell clones before and after primary and booster YFV17D yellow fever vaccination, bulk TCR alpha and beta repertoires were sequenced over time. Two healthy male donors, one aged 18 to 29 and one aged 30 to 40 years, were included in the cohort. Bulk PBMC replicates and cell subsets were isolated from blood drawn at multiple timepoints before and after both primary and secondary immunization.

Sequences SGHVS (CDR1) and FNYEAQ (CDR2) are obtained from the germline V gene. The CDR3 spans 13 residues, from the cysteine through the phenylalanine. The kept DNA is CDR3 alone, 39 bases in frame from the first base. From V the trimming removes 4 bases and from J it removes 6 bases, while the gene matches leave 5 bases of the junction unaccounted for. The investigation overall reported the following: FACS-sorted repertoires could contain abundant contaminating clonotypes from the bulk population, so computational filtering was required. Because only a couple of donors were included in the study, the extent to which the findings can be generalized is limited. The secondary T-cell response was weaker than the primary response but faster, peaking on day 5 instead of day 15. After the booster, most of the clones that had expanded following primary vaccination were detected again (just under 97% of CD4 and 80% to 90% of CD8), which suggests that memory was broadly maintained. A small fraction of clonotypes appeared in both the CD4 and CD8 compartments, likely as a result of convergent recombination.

The rearranged chain carries TRBV7-6 and TRBJ2-7, with 8 bases aligning to TRBD1. The sample was PBMCs, taken 21 days after the first yellow fever vaccination. The clonotype originates from a young man who received the YFV17D yellow fever vaccine. CDR3 reads: CASSSTGVSEQYF. The DNA reads as follows: TGTGCCAGCAGCTCGACAGGGGTGAGCGAGCAGTACTTC.